A single T cell receptor (beta chain) is shown here with its context. No antigen is known for it. This record belongs to a study of regulatory T cells in long-lasting Graves disease. Study-wide background: Graves' patients, diagnosed recently, had received antithyroid drugs under 3 months. Study-level points and caveats: It was possible that the small sample size reduced accuracy. Comparison showed that persistent patients shared more public clonotypes (about 3,000) than new patients (966). Persistent cases favored TRBV28, TRBJ1-2 and TRBJ2-5.

Arm-PCR of CDR3 regions and iRepertoire HTBI primers were used to build TCR beta libraries. TCRdb reprocessed the multiplex PCR reads via MiXCR and lists one record per CDR3 protein. The table lists 200,000 to 250,000 distinct CDR3 sequences, 20% of them singletons. The time point is: newly diagnosed GD, antithyroid drugs for less than 3 months. Construction of the TCR library relied on RNA isolated from PBMCs. CDR3 length: 14 residues. CDR1 MNHNS and CDR2 SASEGT come from the germline V gene. V trimming: 6 bases; J trimming: 9 bases; junction bases outside the gene matches: 11. The chain joins TRBV6-1 to TRBJ1-1; 9 bases line up with TRBD1. The TCR sequence derives from a female donor with Graves disease. The source was peripheral blood mononuclear cells (PBMCs), collected at new diagnosis, from a patient treated with antithyroid drugs. The CDR3 sequence is CASSNRDREGQAFF. CDR3 nucleotide sequence: TGTGCCAGCAGCAACCGGGACAGGGAAGGTCAAGCTTTCTTT.